This T cell receptor beta chain was captured by sequencing in a study of cytomegalovirus exposure and HLA in healthy donors. Overall study results and limits: Association with HLA alleles at 0.05 false discovery rate was found for 15,000 or so TCR beta sequences in a later analysis.

Looked up from germline, CDR1 is SEHNR and CDR2 is FQNEAQ (reference sequence). V shed 1 base and J 1 base; nucleotides not matched to a gene: 4. The CDR3 length is 17 residues. Comments on this clone: The antigen is not known.

Researchers ran the PCR with 60 Vbeta and 13 Jbeta primers. Assay used: immunoSEQ multiplex PCR; TCRdb lists only in-frame clones, some missing. The profile covers 190,000 or so clones, with about 80% appearing a single time and about 0.7% taken by the ten largest. The sequenced material came from PBMCs. The rearrangement uses TRBV7-9 and TRBJ2-3; TRBD2 agrees at 11 bases. The TCR was taken from a boy younger than 18 in good health and CMV-seronegative. CDR3 bases: TGTGCCAGCAGCTTAGTCACTAGCGGGGGCCGCACAGATACGCAGTATTTT. Protein sequence: CASSLVTSGGRTDTQYF. Complete variable domain (other parts from reference TRBV7-9 and TRBJ2-3): DTGVSQNPRHKITKRGQNVTFRCDPISEHNRLYWYRQTLGQGPEFLTYFQNEAQLEKSRLLSDRFSAERPKGSFSTLEIQRTEQGDSAMYLCASSLVTSGGRTDTQYFGPGTRLTVL.